The text below deals with one T cell receptor beta chain. What it binds is not known. This record comes from a study of identical twins. Notes on the study in general: Cord blood's abundant beta clonotypes had fewer insertions, unlike memory repertoires. Out-of-frame TCR alpha sharing in monozygotic twins exceeded recombination model predictions.

A universal primer site was added by template switching, and unique molecular identifiers were carried by the cDNA. In TCRdb, the 5' RACE reads were re-called with MiXCR into one record per CDR3 protein. The table has 400,000 to 600,000 distinct CDR3 sequences, 20% to 25% seen once; the top ten hold 0.48%. CDR1 is SGHRS and CDR2 is YFSETQ in the germline V gene. CDR3 length equals 12 residues. The V segment lost 4 bases and the J segment 6 bases; nucleotides outside the gene matches: 3. The same sample was also used in a study of yellow fever vaccine responses in identical twins.

The source of this sequence is a woman aged 18-35 years in good health. The chain combines TRBV5-1 with TRBJ2-7; 8 bases are a match to TRBD1. Source material: CD4+ T cells sorted from blood. The CDR3 DNA reads TGCGCCAGCAGCCCGACAGGGGCCGAGCAGTACTTC. This codes for CASSPTGAEQYF.